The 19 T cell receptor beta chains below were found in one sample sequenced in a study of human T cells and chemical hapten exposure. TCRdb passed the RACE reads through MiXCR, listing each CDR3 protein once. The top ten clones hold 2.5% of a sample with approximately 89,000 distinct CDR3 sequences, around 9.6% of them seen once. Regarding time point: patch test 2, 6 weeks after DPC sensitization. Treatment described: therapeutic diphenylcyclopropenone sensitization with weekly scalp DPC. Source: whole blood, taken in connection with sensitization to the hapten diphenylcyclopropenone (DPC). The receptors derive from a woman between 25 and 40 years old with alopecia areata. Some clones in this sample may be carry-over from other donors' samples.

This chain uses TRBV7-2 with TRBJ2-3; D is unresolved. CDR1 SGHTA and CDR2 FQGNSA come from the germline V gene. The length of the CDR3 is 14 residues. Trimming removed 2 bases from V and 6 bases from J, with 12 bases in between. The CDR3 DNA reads TGTGCCAGCAGCTTATACTCCGGCAGTGATACGCAGTATTTT. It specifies CASSLYSGSDTQYF.

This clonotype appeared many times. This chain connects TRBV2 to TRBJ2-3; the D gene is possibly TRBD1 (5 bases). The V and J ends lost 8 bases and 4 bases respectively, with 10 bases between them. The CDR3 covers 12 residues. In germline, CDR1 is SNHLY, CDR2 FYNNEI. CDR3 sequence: CASGAVPDTQYF. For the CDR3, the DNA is TGTGCCAGCGGGGCGGTCCCAGATACGCAGTATTTT.

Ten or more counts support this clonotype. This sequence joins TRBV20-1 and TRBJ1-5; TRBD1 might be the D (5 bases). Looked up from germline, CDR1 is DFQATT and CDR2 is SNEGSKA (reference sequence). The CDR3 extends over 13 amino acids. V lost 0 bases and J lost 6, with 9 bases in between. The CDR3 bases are TGCAGTGCTAGAGAAGGGGACGGTCAGCCCCAGCATTTT. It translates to CSAREGDGQPQHF.

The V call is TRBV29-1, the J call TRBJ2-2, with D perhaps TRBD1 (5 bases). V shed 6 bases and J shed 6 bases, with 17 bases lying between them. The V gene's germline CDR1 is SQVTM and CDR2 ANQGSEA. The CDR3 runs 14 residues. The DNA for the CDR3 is TGCAGCGTCGCCCAGGGAATCGTCGCCGGGGAGCTGTTTTTT. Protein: CSVAQGIVAGELFF.

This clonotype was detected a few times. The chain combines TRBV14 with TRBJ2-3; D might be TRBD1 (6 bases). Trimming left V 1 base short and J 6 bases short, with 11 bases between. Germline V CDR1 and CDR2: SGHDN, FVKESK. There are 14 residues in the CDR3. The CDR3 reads CASSQVAGVDTQYF. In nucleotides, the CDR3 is TGTGCCAGCAGCCAAGTGGCAGGGGTGGATACGCAGTATTTT.

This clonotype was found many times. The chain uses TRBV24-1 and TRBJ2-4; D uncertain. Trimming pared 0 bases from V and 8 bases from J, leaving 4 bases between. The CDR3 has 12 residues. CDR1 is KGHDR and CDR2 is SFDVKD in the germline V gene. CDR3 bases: TGTGCCACCAGTGATTTGCGGGACATTCAGTACTTC. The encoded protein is CATSDLRDIQYF.

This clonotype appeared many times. CDR3: CAWSKGEGDIQYF. DNA for the CDR3: TGTGCCTGGTCGAAGGGGGAGGGAGACATTCAGTACTTC. This chain uses TRBV30 with TRBJ2-4; perhaps TRBD2 as D (7 bases). CDR1 is GTSNPN and CDR2 is SVGIG in the germline V gene (reference sequence). The CDR3 consists of 13 residues. Trimming cost V 5 bases and J 8 bases, with 16 bases left between them.

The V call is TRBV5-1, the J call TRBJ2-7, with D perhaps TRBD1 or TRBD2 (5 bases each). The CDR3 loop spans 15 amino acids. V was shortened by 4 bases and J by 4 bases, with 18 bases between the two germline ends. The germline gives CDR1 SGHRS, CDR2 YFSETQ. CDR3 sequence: CASSPMQRGPYEQYF. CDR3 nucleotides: TGCGCCAGCAGCCCTATGCAAAGGGGACCTTACGAGCAGTACTTC.

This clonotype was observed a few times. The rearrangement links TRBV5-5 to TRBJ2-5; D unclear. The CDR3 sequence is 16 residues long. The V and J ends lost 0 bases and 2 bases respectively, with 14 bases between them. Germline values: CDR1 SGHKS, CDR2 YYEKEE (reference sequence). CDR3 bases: TGTGCCAGCAGCTTGGGACCTAACACCTTACAAGAGACCCAGTACTTC. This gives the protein CASSLGPNTLQETQYF.

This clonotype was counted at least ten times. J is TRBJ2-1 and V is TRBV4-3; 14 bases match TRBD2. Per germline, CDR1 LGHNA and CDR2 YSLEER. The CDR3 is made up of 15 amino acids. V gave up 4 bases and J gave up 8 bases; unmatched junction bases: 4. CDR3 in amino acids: CASSRTSGGLYEQFF. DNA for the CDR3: TGCGCCAGCAGCCGGACTAGCGGGGGGTTGTATGAGCAGTTCTTC.

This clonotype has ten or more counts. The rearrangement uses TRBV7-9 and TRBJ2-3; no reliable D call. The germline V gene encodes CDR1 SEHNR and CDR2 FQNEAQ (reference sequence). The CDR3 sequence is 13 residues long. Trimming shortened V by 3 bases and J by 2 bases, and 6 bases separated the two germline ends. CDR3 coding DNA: TGTGCCAGCAGCTTCCCCGTCACAGATACGCAGTATTTT. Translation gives CASSFPVTDTQYF.

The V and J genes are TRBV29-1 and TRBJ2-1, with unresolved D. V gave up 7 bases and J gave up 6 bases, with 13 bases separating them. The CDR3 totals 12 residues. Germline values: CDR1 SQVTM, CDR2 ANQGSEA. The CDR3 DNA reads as TGCAGCGCCCTCCCCCCCGGCAATGAGCAGTTCTTC. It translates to CSALPPGNEQFF.

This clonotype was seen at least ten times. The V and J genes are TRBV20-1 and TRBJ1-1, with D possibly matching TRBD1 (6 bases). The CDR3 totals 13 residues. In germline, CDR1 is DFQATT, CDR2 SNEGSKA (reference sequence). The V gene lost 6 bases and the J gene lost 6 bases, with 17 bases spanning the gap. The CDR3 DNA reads TGCAGTGCCCAAGGGGGGGGCTGGCCTGAAGCTTTCTTT. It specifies CSAQGGGWPEAFF.

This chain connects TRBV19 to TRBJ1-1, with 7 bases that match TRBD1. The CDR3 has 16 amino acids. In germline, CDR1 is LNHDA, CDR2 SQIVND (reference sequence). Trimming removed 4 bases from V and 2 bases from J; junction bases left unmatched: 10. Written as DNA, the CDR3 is TGTGCCAGTAGTAGAGGCTCGGGACAGACTAACACTGAAGCTTTCTTT. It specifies CASSRGSGQTNTEAFF.

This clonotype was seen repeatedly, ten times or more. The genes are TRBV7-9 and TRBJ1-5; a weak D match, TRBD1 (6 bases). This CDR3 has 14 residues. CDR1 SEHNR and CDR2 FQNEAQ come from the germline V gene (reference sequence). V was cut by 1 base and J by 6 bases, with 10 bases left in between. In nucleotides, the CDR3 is TGTGCCAGCAGCTTAGGAGGGGGATTTCAGCCCCAGCATTTT. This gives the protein CASSLGGGFQPQHF. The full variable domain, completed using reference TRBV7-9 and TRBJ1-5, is DTGVSQNPRHKITKRGQNVTFRCDPISEHNRLYWYRQTLGQGPEFLTYFQNEAQLEKSRLLSDRFSAERPKGSFSTLEIQRTEQGDSAMYLCASSLGGGFQPQHFGDGTRLSIL.

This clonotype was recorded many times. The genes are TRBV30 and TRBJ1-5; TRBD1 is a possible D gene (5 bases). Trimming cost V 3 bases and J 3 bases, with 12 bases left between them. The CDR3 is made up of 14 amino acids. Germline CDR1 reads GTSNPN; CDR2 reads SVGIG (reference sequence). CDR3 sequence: CAWSGAIVNQPQHF. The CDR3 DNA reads TGTGCCTGGAGCGGGGCAATAGTCAATCAGCCCCAGCATTTT.

The CDR3 DNA reads TGTGCCAGCAGTTTTTCGGGAAACTCAGATACGCAGTATTTT. Translation: CASSFSGNSDTQYF. The chain uses TRBV12-3 or TRBV12-4 and TRBJ2-3; tentative D call: TRBD2 (5 bases). The CDR3 runs to 14 residues. The ends were cut back, 3 bases at V and 4 bases at J, with 11 bases in the middle.

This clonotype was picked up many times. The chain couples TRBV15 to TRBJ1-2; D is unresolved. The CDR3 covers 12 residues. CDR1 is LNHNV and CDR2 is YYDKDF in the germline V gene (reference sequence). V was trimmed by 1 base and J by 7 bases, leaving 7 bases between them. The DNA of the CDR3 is TGTGCCACCAGCAGAGCGCAAGGTGGCTACACCTTC. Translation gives CATSRAQGGYTF.

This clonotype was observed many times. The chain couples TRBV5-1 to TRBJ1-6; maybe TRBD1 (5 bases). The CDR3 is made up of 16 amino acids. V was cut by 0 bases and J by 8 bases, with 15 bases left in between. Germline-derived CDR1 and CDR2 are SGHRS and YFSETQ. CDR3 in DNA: TGCGCCAGCAGCTTGGGCCCGCTCAGGGAGGATTCACCCCTCCACTTT. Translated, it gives CASSLGPLREDSPLHF.